This is a list of T cell receptor beta chains from one sample in a study of blood T cell repertoires in COVID-19. Only in-frame clones appear in the TCRdb table, and some are missing; sequencing was by immunoSEQ multiplex PCR. The sample yields 250,000 to 400,000 clones, around 87% seen once. What was sequenced was PBMCs or T cells enriched from blood (not recorded which). Receptor source: a woman aged 25 to 39 who had recovered from COVID-19. The CDR3 runs from the conserved cysteine through the conserved F or W. Each record gives: clone size, J gene, V gene, D gene, CDR3 DNA, CDR3 protein. D genes are given only for firm matches. Part of the rows lack a size; the others show once, few, many or a class for expanded clones.

clone_size: few
j_call: TRBJ1-1
v_call: TRBV5-1
d_call: TRBD1
cdr3_nt: TGCGCCAGCAGCTCTACTTGGTCGGGGACAGGGAACACTGAAGCTTTCTTT
cdr3_aa: CASSSTWSGTGNTEAFF

clone_size: NA
j_call: TRBJ2-7
v_call: TRBV11-1
d_call: NA
cdr3_nt: TGTGCCAGCAGCTTATCGAGCTACGAGCAGTACTTC
cdr3_aa: CASSLSSYEQYF

clone_size: NA
j_call: TRBJ2-3
v_call: TRBV24-1
d_call: TRBD2
cdr3_nt: TGTGCCACCAGTGACCCAAGCGGGGGGGCGGGAGATACGCAGTATTTT
cdr3_aa: CATSDPSGGAGDTQYF

clone_size: NA
j_call: TRBJ2-3
v_call: TRBV12-3/TRBV12-4
d_call: NA
cdr3_nt: TGTGCCACCGGGACTCCTCTTGGGGATACGCAGTATTTT
cdr3_aa: CATGTPLGDTQYF

clone_size: NA
j_call: TRBJ2-3
v_call: TRBV9
d_call: NA
cdr3_nt: TGTGCCAGCAGCGTAGCCTCCCTGACAGATACGCAGTATTTT
cdr3_aa: CASSVASLTDTQYF

clone_size: NA
j_call: TRBJ1-4
v_call: TRBV5-4
d_call: TRBD1
cdr3_nt: TGTGCCAGCAGCCAGGGGGGAGAGGAAAAACTGTTTTTT
cdr3_aa: CASSQGGEEKLFF

clone_size: NA
j_call: TRBJ2-2
v_call: TRBV7-8
d_call: NA
cdr3_nt: TGTGCCAGCAGCTTAGAGCAGGGTTTCAGCGGGGAGCTGTTTTTT
cdr3_aa: CASSLEQGFSGELFF

clone_size: NA
j_call: TRBJ2-3
v_call: TRBV6-1
d_call: NA
cdr3_nt: TGTGCCAGCACCGAACCGAGTTCTAGCACAGATACGCAGTATTTT
cdr3_aa: CASTEPSSSTDTQYF

clone_size: NA
j_call: TRBJ1-2
v_call: TRBV28
d_call: NA
cdr3_nt: TGTGCCAGCAGTCTCCCCGGCTATGGCTACACCTTC
cdr3_aa: CASSLPGYGYTF

clone_size: many
j_call: TRBJ1-5
v_call: TRBV27
d_call: NA
cdr3_nt: TGTGCCAGCAGTCCCTCGAGGTGGAACAATCAGCCCCAGCATTTT
cdr3_aa: CASSPSRWNNQPQHF

clone_size: NA
j_call: TRBJ2-6
v_call: TRBV27
d_call: NA
cdr3_nt: TGTGCCACACGACATTTCTCTGGGGCCAACGTCCTGACTTTC
cdr3_aa: CATRHFSGANVLTF

clone_size: NA
j_call: TRBJ1-6
v_call: TRBV27
d_call: NA
cdr3_nt: TGTGCCAGCAGCCTAGCCCCCTTGCGGGCTCTCGATAATTCACCCCTCCACTTT
cdr3_aa: CASSLAPLRALDNSPLHF

clone_size: NA
j_call: TRBJ1-5
v_call: TRBV9
d_call: TRBD1
cdr3_nt: TGTGCCAGCAGCTTAGGGGACAGGTACAATCAGCCCCAGCATTTT
cdr3_aa: CASSLGDRYNQPQHF

clone_size: NA
j_call: TRBJ1-2
v_call: TRBV28
d_call: TRBD1
cdr3_nt: TGTGCCAGCAGCCGCCGGGACAGGTCTAACTATGGCTACACCTTC
cdr3_aa: CASSRRDRSNYGYTF

clone_size: NA
j_call: TRBJ2-1
v_call: TRBV7-3
d_call: TRBD2
cdr3_nt: TGTGCCAGCAGCTTCCTAGCGGGGGGCAATGAGCAGTTCTTC
cdr3_aa: CASSFLAGGNEQFF

clone_size: NA
j_call: TRBJ2-3
v_call: TRBV20-1
d_call: TRBD2
cdr3_nt: TGCAGTGCTAGTTCTCCTAGCGGGGGCGTAGCGCAGTATTTT
cdr3_aa: CSASSPSGGVAQYF

clone_size: once
j_call: TRBJ2-1
v_call: TRBV7-3
d_call: NA
cdr3_nt: TGTGCCAGCAGCTTATCGGAGGAGAATGAGCAGTTCTTC
cdr3_aa: CASSLSEENEQFF

clone_size: few
j_call: TRBJ1-1
v_call: TRBV5-6
d_call: NA
cdr3_nt: TGTGCCAGCAGCTTGGAGTATCGGGGGTTAGGCACTGAAGCTTTCTTT
cdr3_aa: CASSLEYRGLGTEAFF

clone_size: NA
j_call: TRBJ1-6
v_call: TRBV19
d_call: TRBD1
cdr3_nt: TGTGCCAGTAACCCAGGACAGGGCTATAATTCACCCCTCCACTTT
cdr3_aa: CASNPGQGYNSPLHF

clone_size: NA
j_call: TRBJ2-3
v_call: TRBV4-2
d_call: NA
cdr3_nt: TGTGCCAGCAGCCAAGATATGGGGGGGCCAGTAGATACGCAGTATTTT
cdr3_aa: CASSQDMGGPVDTQYF

clone_size: NA
j_call: TRBJ1-4
v_call: TRBV4-2
d_call: TRBD1
cdr3_nt: TGTGCCAGCAGCGTAGCGGGGACAGGGGGGGAAAAACTGTTTTTT
cdr3_aa: CASSVAGTGGEKLFF

clone_size: NA
j_call: TRBJ1-3
v_call: TRBV2
d_call: NA
cdr3_nt: TGTGCCAGCAGCCGGACTCGGGGGACTGGAAACACCATATATTTT
cdr3_aa: CASSRTRGTGNTIYF